Reported below is one T cell receptor beta chain. The antigen remains unidentified. A read error may produce the germline difference seen at one junction end. The data were obtained in a study of CD8 T cells in Susac syndrome. The wider study: Active disease was present in more than 5 of the sequenced Susac syndrome patients, whereas under 10 of them were in remission. At the time their blood was drawn, patients with Susac syndrome were either therapy-naive, on corticosteroids (with some of them also receiving intravenous immunoglobulin), or on intravenous immunoglobulin alone.

Overall study results and limits: The study conceded that relatively few individuals underwent its TCR sequencing and HLA analysis.

This CDR3 comprises 16 residues. In germline, CDR1 is LGHDT, CDR2 YNNKEL (reference sequence). RNA amounts of about 0.5 to 1 ug underwent reverse transcription with random hexamers. A multiplex approach, immunoSEQ multiplex PCR, amplified TCR beta CDR3 across 54 Vbeta and 13 Jbeta. Each CDR3 protein is one row after TCRdb ran MiXCR on the immunoSEQ multiplex PCR reads. The sample records approximately 180,000 distinct CDR3 sequences, about 95% being singletons. This chain connects TRBV3-1 to TRBJ2-7; 7 positions match TRBD2. Material for sequencing was CD4+ T cells from PBMCs. The TCR sequence derives from a human donor with Susac syndrome. CDR3 DNA: TGTGCCAGCAGCCAGAGGGCTAGCGGTCACACCTACGAGCAGTGCTTC. Its translation is CASSQRASGHTYEQCF.